A single TCR beta chain is shown here with its context. The record originates from a study of blood T cell repertoires in COVID-19. V lost 0 bases and J 7 bases, leaving 7 bases between the germline ends. The CDR3 extends over 13 amino acids. Looked up from germline, CDR1 is SNHLY and CDR2 is FYNNEI. Clones were sequenced by immunoSEQ multiplex PCR, and TCRdb holds only the in-frame ones, with some missing. Of about 170,000 clones listed, 70% to 90% were seen once; the top ten hold just over 2.5%. Seattle enrolled patients during active infection and tracked them longitudinally. The sample comprised peripheral blood. This clonotype was obtained from an elderly woman with COVID-19, enrolled during active disease. The J gene is TRBJ1-3, the V gene TRBV2, with D hard to call. CDR3 sequence reads: CASSEASPNTIYF. Here the CDR3 DNA reads TGTGCCAGCAGTGAAGCGTCCCCGAACACCATATATTTT.